The entry below describes one TCR beta chain. This record comes from a study of T cells expressing NK-cell markers. TCRdb re-called the 5' RACE reads and catalogs CDR3 proteins one per entry, DNA excluded. Across about half a million distinct CDR3 sequences, the top ten clones capture 1.4% to 1.5% of the sample. The CDR3 spans 14 residues. Germline assignment: CDR1 SGHRS and CDR2 YFSETQ. Sequences were obtained from blood T cells: a sorted CD56 or NKG2C T cell subset, CD4+ or CD8+ T cells, or bulk PBMC T cells (not recorded which). The chain recombines TRBV5-1 with TRBJ2-5; no DNA is available, so the TRBD2 call from TCRdb remains unchecked. The origin of this receptor is a woman between 45 and 60 years old in good health. The CDR3 is CASQGWDPQETQYF.